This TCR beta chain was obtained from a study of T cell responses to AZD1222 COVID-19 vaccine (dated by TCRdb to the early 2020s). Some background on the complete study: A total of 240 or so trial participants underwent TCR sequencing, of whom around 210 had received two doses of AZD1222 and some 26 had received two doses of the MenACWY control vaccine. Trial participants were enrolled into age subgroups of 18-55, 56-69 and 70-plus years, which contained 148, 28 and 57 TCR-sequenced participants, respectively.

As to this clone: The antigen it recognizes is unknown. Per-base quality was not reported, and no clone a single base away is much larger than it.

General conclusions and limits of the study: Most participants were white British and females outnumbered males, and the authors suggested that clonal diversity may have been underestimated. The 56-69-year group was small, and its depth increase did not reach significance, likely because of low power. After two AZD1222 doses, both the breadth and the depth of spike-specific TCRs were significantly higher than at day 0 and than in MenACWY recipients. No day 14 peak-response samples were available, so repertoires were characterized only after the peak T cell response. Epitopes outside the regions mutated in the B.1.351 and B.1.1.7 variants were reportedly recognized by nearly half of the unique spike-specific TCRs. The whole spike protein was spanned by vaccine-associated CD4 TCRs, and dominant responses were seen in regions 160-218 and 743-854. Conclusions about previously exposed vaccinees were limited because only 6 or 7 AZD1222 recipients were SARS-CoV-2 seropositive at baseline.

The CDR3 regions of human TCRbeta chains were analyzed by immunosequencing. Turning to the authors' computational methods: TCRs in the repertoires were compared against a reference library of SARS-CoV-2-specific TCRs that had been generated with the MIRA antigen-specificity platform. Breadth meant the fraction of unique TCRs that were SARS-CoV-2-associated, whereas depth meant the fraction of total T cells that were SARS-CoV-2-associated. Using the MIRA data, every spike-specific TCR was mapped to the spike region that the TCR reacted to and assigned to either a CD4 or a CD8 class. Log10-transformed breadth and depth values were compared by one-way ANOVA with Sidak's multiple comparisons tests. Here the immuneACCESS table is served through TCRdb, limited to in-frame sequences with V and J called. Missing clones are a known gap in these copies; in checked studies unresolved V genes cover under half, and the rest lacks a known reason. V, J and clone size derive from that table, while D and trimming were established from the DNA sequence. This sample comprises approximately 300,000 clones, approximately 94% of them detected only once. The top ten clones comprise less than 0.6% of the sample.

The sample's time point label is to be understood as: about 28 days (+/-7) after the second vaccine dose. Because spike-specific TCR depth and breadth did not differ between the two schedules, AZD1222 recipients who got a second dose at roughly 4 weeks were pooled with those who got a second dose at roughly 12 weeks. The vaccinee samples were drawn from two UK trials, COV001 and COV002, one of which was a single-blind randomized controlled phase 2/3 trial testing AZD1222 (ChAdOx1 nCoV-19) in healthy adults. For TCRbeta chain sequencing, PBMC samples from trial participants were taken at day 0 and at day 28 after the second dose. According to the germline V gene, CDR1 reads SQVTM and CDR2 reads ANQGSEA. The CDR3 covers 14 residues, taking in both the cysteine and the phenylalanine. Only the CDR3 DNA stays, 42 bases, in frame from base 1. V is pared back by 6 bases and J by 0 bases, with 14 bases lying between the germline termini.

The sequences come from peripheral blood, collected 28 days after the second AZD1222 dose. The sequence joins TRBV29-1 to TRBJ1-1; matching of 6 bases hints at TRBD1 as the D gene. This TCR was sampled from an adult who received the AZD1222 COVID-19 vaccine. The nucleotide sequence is TGCAGCGTCTACCCCGGACAGCTGAACACTGAAGCTTTCTTT. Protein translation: CSVYPGQLNTEAFF.